The clone carrying this T cell receptor beta chain was counted only a few times. The antigen is undetermined. This sample was included in a study of spatial heterogeneity in lung cancer. Study information: Researchers sequenced follow-up PBMC samples if they had them, and these came a median of approximately 22 months after resection. Fewer alpha-chain than beta-chain sequences were consistently detected. Study-level points and caveats: In blood, ubiquitous expanded tumor TCRs appeared more at resection than follow-up.

All TCR cDNA molecules were individually tagged with a unique molecular identifier. TCRdb reprocessed the 5' RACE reads via MiXCR and lists one record per CDR3 protein. In the table there are roughly 120,000 distinct CDR3 sequences, approximately 12% of which are singletons. The CDR3 has 14 amino acids. Trimming stripped 2 bases from V and 1 base from J, with 8 bases between. This sample's time point: blood at routine non-recurrence follow-up after resection. The input material, whole RNA from tumor, nontumor lung or frozen PBMC, was sequenced unsorted. The source was PBMCs, collected at follow-up. The receptor was isolated from a male donor with early-stage non-small cell lung cancer. This chain connects TRBV12-3 or TRBV12-4 to TRBJ1-1, with D unclear. The CDR3 bases are TGTGCCAGCAGTTTAAGGGTCGGGAACACTGAAGCTTTCTTT. Protein product: CASSLRVGNTEAFF.